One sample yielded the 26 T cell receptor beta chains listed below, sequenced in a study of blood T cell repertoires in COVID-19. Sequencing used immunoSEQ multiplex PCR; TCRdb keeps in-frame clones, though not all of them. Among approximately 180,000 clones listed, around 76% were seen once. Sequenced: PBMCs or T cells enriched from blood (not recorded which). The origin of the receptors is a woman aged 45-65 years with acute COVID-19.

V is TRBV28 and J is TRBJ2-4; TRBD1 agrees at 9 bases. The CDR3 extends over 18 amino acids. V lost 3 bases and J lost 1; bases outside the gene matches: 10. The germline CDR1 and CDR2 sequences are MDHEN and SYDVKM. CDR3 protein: CASSLGDREYYAKNIQYF. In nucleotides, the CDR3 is TGTGCCAGCAGTTTGGGGGACAGGGAGTATTATGCCAAAAACATTCAGTACTTC.

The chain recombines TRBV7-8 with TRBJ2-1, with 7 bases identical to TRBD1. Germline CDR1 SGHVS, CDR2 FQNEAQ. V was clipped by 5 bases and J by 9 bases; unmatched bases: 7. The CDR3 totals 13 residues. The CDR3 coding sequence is TGTGCCAGCAGCAAGCGACAGGGCACTGAGCAGTTCTTC. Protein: CASSKRQGTEQFF.

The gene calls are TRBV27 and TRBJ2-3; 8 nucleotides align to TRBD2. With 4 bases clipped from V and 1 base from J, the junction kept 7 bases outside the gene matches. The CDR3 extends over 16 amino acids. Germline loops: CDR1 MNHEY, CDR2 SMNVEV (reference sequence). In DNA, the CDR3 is TGTGCCAGCAGTTCCATGGGGCGGGGGGGCACAGATACGCAGTATTTT. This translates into CASSSMGRGGTDTQYF.

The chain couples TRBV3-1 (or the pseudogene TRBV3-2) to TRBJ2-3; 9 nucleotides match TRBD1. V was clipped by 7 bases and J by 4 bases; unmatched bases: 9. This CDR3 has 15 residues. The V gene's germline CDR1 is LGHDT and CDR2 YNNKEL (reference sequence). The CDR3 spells CASINGQGMADTQYF. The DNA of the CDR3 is TGTGCCAGCATAAATGGACAGGGGATGGCAGATACGCAGTATTTT.

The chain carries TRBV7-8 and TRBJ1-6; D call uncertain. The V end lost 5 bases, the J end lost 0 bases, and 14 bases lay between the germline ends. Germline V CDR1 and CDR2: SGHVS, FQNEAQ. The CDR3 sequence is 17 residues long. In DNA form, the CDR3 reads TGTGCCAGCAGCCCCTTGGAGGCCCGCTCCTATAATTCACCCCTCCACTTT. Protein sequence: CASSPLEARSYNSPLHF.

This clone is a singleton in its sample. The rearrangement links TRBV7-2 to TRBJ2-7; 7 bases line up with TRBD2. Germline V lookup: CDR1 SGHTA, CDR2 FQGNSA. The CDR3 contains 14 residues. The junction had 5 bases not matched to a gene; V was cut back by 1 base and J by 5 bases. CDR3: CASSLVASGHEQYV. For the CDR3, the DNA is TGTGCCAGCAGCTTAGTGGCTAGCGGTCACGAGCAGTACGTC.

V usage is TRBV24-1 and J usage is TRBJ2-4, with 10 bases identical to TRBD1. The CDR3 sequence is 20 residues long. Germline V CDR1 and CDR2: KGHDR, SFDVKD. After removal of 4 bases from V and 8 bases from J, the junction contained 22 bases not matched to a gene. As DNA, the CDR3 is TGTGCCACCAGTGAGGCGGGACAGGGGTCAGGAGGAGCCGCGGGTGACATTCAGTACTTC. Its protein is CATSEAGQGSGGAAGDIQYF.

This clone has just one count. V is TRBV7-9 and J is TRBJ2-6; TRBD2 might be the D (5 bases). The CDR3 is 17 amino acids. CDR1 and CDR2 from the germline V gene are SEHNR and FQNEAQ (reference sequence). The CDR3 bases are TGTGTAGGCCGGGGTGGGCTAAACTCGTCTGGGGCCAACGTCCTGACTTTC. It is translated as CVGRGGLNSSGANVLTF.

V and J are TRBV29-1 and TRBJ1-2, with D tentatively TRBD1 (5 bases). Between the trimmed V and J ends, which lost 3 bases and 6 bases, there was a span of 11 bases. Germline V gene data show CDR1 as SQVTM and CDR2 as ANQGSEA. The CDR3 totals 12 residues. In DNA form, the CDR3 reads TGCAGCGTTGAGGGGGGAGGAGATGGCTACACCTTC. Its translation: CSVEGGGDGYTF.

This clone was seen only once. The CDR3 nucleotides are TGTGCCAGCAGCTTCCGTCCCGCGGGGGGGGGCACAGATACGCAGTATTTT. This codes for CASSFRPAGGGTDTQYF. The J gene is TRBJ2-3, the V gene TRBV7-2, with TRBD2 matching 9 bases. The trim removed 3 bases at V and 1 base at J, leaving 8 bases unmatched. This CDR3 is built from 17 residues. Per the germline V gene, CDR1 is SGHTA and CDR2 is FQGNSA.

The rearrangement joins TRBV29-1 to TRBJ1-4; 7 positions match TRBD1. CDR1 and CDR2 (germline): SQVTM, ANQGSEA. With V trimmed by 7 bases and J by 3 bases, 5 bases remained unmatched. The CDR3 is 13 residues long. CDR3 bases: TGCAGCGCCTCAGGGGGGCCTAATGAAAAACTGTTTTTT. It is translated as CSASGGPNEKLFF. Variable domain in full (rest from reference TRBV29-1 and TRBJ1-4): SAVISQKPSRDICQRGTSLTIQCQVDSQVTMMFWYRQQPGQSLTLIATANQGSEATYESGFVIDKFPISRPNLTFSTLTVSNMSPEDSSIYLCSASGGPNEKLFFGSGTQLSVL.

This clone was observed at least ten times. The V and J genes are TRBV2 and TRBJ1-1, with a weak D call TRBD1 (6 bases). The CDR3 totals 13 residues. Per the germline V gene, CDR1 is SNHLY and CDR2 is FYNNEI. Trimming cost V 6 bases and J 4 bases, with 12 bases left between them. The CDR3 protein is CASRTYRATEAFF. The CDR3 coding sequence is TGTGCCAGCAGGACGTACAGGGCCACTGAAGCTTTCTTT.

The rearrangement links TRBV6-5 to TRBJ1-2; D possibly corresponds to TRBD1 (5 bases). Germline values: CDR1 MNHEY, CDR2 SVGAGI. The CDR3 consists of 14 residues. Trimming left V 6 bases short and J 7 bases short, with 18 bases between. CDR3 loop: CASRPIGQTGGYTF. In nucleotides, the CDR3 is TGTGCCAGCAGGCCAATAGGACAAACCGGTGGCTACACCTTC.

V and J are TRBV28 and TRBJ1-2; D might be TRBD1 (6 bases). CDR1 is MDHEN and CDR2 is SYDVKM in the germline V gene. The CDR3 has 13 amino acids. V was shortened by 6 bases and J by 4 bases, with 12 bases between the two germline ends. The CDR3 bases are TGTGCCAGCAGGGACAGCTTTACCTATGGCTACACCTTC. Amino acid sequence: CASRDSFTYGYTF.

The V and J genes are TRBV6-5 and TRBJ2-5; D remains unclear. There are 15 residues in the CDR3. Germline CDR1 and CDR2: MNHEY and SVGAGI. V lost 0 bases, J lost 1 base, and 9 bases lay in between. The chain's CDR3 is CASSYSIQAQETQYF. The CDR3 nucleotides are TGTGCCAGCAGTTACTCTATCCAGGCCCAAGAGACCCAGTACTTC.

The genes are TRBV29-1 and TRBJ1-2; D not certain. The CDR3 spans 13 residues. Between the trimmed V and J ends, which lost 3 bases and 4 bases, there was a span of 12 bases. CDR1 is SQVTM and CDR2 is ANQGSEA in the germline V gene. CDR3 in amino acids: CSVDSLGGYGYTF. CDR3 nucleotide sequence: TGCAGCGTTGATTCGCTAGGAGGCTATGGCTACACCTTC.

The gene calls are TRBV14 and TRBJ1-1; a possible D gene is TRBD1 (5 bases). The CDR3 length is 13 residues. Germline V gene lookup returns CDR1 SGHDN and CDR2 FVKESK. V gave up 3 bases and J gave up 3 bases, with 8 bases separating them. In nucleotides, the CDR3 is TGTGCCAGCAGCCAGCGGGACTACACTGAAGCTTTCTTT. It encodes CASSQRDYTEAFF.

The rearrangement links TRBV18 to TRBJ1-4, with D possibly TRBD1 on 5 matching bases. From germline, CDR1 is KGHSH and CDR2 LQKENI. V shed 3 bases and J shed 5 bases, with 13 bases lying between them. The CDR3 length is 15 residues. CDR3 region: CASSPSRDINEKLFF. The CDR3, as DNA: TGTGCCAGCTCACCGTCCAGGGATATCAATGAAAAACTGTTTTTT.

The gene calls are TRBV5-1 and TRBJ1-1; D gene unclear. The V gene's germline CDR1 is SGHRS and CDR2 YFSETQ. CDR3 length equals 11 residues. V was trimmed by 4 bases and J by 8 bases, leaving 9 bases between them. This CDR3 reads CASSALGEAFF. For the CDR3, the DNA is TGCGCCAGCAGCGCCCTCGGGGAAGCTTTCTTT.

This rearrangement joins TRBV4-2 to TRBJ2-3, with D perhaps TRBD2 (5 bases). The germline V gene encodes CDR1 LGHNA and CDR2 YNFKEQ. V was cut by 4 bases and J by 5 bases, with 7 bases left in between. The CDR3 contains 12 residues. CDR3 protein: CASSPREDTQYF. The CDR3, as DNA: TGTGCCAGCAGCCCCCGGGAAGATACGCAGTATTTT.

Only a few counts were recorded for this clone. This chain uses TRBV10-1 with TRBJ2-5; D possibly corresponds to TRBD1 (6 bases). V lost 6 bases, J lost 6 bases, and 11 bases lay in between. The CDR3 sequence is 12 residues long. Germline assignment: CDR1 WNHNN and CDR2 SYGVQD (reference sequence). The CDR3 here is CASSGDTKTQYF. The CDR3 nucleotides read TGCGCCAGCAGCGGGGACACCAAGACCCAGTACTTC.

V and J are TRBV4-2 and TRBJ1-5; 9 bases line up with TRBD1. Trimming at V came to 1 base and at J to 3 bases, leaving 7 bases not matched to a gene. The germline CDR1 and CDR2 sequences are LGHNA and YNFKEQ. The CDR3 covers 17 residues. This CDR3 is CASSQGPGTGYNQPQHF. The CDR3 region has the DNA TGTGCCAGCAGCCAAGGCCCAGGGACAGGGTACAATCAGCCCCAGCATTTT.

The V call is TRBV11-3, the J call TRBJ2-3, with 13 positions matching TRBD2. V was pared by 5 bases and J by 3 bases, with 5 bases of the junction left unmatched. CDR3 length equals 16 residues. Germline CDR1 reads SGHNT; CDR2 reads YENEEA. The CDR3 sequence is CASSQGTSGVTDTQYF. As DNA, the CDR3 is TGTGCCAGCAGCCAAGGGACTAGCGGGGTTACAGATACGCAGTATTTT.

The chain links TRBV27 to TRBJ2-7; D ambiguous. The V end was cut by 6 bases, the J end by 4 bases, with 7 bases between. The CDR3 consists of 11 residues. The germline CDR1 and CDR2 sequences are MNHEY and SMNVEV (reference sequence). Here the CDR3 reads CASSPCYEQYV. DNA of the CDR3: TGTGCCAGCAGCCCATGTTACGAGCAGTACGTC.

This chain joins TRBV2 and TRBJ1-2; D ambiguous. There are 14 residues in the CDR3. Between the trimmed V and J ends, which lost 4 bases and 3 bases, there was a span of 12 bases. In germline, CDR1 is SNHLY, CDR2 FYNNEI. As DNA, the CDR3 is TGTGCCAGCAGTGCCCGGGGTTTGGACTATGGCTACACCTTC. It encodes CASSARGLDYGYTF.

DNA for the CDR3: TGTGCCAGCCAGAAAAAGGAGACTGAAGCTTTCTTT. Protein: CASQKKETEAFF. The V gene is TRBV6-5, the J gene TRBJ1-1; D call uncertain. The ends were cut back, 8 bases at V and 5 bases at J, with 12 bases in the middle. CDR1 MNHEY and CDR2 SVGAGI come from the germline V gene. The CDR3 consists of 12 residues.